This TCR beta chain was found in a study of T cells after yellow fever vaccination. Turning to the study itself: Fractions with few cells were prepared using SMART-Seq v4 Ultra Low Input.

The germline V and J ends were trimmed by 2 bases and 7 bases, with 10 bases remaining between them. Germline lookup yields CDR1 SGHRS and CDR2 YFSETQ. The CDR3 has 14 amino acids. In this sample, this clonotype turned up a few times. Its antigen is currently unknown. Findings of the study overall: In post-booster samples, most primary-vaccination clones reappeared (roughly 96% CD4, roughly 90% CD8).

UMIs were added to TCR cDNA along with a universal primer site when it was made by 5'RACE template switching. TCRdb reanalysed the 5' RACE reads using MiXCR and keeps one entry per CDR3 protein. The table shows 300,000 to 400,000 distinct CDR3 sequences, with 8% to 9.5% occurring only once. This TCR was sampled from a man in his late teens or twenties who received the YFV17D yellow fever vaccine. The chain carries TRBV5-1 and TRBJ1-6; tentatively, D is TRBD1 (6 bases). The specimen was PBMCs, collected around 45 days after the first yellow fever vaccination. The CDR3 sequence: CASSFGQKNSPLHF. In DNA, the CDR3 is TGCGCCAGCAGCTTTGGACAGAAGAATTCACCCCTCCACTTT. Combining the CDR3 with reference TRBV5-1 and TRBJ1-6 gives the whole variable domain KAGVTQTPRYLIKTRGQQVTLSCSPISGHRSVSWYQQTPGQGLQFLFEYFSETQRNKGNFPGRFSGRQFSNSRSEMNVSTLELGDSALYLCASSFGQKNSPLHFGNGTRLTVT.